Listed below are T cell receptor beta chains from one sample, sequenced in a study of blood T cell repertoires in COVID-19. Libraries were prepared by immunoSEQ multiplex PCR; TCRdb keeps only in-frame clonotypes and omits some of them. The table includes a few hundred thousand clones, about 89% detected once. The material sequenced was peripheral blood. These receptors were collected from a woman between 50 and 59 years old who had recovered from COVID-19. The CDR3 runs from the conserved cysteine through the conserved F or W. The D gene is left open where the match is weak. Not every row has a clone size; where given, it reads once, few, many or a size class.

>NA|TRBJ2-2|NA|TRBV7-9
CASSRGGQINTGELFF
TGTGCCAGCAGCCGTGGGGGCCAGATTAACACCGGGGAGCTGTTTTTT
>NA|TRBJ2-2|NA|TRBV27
CASSMGGVGELFF
TGTGCCAGCTCAATGGGGGGTGTCGGGGAGCTGTTTTTT
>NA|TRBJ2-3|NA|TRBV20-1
CSASSGQLGTDTQYF
TGCAGTGCTAGTAGTGGACAGTTAGGCACAGATACGCAGTATTTT
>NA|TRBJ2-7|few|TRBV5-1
CASSRGDPSSYEQYF
TGCGCCAGCAGCCGCGGGGACCCTAGCTCCTACGAGCAGTACTTC
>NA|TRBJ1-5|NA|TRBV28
CASSLFVGPGGNQPQHF
TGTGCCAGCAGTTTATTCGTGGGCCCAGGGGGCAATCAGCCCCAGCATTTT
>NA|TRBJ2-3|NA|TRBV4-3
CASSPMVAWTSTDTQYF
TGCGCCAGCAGCCCTATGGTGGCGTGGACTAGCACAGATACGCAGTATTTT
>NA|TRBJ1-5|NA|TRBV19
CASSILPGVGPYSNQPQHF
TGTGCCAGTAGTATATTGCCAGGGGTTGGGCCTTATAGCAATCAGCCCCAGCATTTT
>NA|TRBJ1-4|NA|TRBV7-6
CASSLQPGFTNEKLFF
TGTGCCAGCAGCCTCCAACCAGGGTTCACTAATGAAAAACTGTTTTTT
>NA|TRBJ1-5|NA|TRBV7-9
CASSSIGGPQHF
TGTGCCAGCAGCTCCATAGGCGGGCCCCAGCATTTT
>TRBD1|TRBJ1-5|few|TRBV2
CASSESQGIYQPQHF
TGTGCCAGCAGTGAGTCACAGGGGATTTATCAGCCCCAGCATTTT
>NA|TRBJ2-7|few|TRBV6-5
CASGGRRDPYEQYF
TGTGCCAGCGGGGGAAGGAGGGACCCCTACGAGCAGTACTTC
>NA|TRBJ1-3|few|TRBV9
CASSGGGAGGTIYF
TGTGCCAGCAGCGGGGGAGGGGCAGGTGGCACCATATATTTT
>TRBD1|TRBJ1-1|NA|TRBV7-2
CASSLQGAYTEAFF
TGTGCCAGCAGCCTACAGGGGGCCTACACTGAAGCTTTCTTT
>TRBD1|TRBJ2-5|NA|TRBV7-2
CASSLMGQGGRETQYF
TGTGCCAGCAGCTTAATGGGACAGGGAGGCCGGGAGACCCAGTACTTC
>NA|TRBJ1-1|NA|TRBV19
CASSQTGEAFF
TGTGCCAGTTCGCAAACAGGGGAAGCTTTCTTT
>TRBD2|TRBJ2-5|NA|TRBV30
CAWSVMSGSSVETQYF
TGTGCCTGGAGTGTGATGAGCGGGAGTAGTGTAGAGACCCAGTACTTC
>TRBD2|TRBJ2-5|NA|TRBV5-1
CASSGTRGQETQYF
TGCGCCAGCAGCGGGACTAGAGGGCAAGAGACCCAGTACTTC
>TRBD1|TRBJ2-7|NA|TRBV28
CASSKTGAVSYEQYF
TGTGCCAGCAGCAAAACAGGGGCCGTGTCCTACGAGCAGTACTTC
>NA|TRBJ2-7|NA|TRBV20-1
CSARTIYEQYF
TGCAGTGCGAGGACTATTTACGAGCAGTACTTC